This TCR beta chain is from a study of shared clonotypes between healthy human individuals (dated by TCRdb to about 2020). In the study overall: Three men and a couple of women, aged 18 to 49 years, made up the cohort. Each donor's leukapheresis produced roughly between roughly 0.9 and 8.9 billion PBMCs. Blood TCR repertoires of about five healthy adults were deeply sequenced to estimate repertoire size and the extent of clonotype sharing between individuals. For each donor, CD4 naive and CD4 memory were each given three plates, CD8 naive was given two plates, and CD8 memory was given one plate. Libraries were prepared and TCR repertoires were sequenced by different laboratories using diverse techniques, in order to increase sequencing depth and limit assay-specific biases. Overall study results and their limits: The small number of donors limited the genetic and exposure-history diversity represented. When a handful of donors were compared, the shared fraction of clonotypes was roughly 5% for naive CD4, around 3.5% for naive CD8, 2% to 2.5% for memory CD4, and less than 0.45% for memory CD8. Sampling was restricted to blood, and TCR repertoires in tissues likely differ from the TCR repertoires found in blood. Incomplete sequencing was indicated by rarefaction of sorted-subset datasets, despite the large sequencing depth. Pairwise subsampling indicated that sequencing depth was expected to affect the degree of clonotype sharing among donors. Naive subsets generally had larger estimated clonotype richness than memory subsets. Higher generation probabilities were observed for clonotypes shared by all four sorted-subset donors than for non-shared clonotypes.

TCR CDR3 regions were amplified from genomic DNA by multiplex PCR using the deep immunoSEQ assay. Extracted genomic DNA from each cell subset was distributed evenly across all wells of several immunoSEQ 96-well plates, and each plate was treated as a replicate. For sorted subsets, each replicate PCR was loaded with 200 to 250 ng genomic DNA, equivalent to some 31,000 T cell genomes. Purified libraries were quantified with a Qubit 3.0 fluorometer, sized on a Bioanalyzer 2100, and re-quantified with the KAPA Library Quantification kit. A separate single-read 150-cycle Illumina NextSeq 550 flow cell was used to sequence each immunoSEQ 96-well plate. On the authors' methods: The immunoSEQ output contained only junctional sequences without quality scores, so filtering could not match that applied to full-length reads. Sequences were annotated with PyIR, a Python wrapper for IgBLAST v1.9, and V/J genes and CDR3 were assigned using IMGT germline references. Reads with weak V/J assignments (E-value above 1e-6), missing CDR3, stop codons, out-of-frame junctions, or ambiguous translated residues were removed. V3J clonotypes were defined as sequences sharing the same inferred V gene, J gene, and CDR3 amino acid sequence. Percentage overlap between repertoires was calculated by dividing the number of shared unique clonotypes by the size of the smaller repertoire. Three approaches were used to assess repertoire richness: RTK rarefaction, the Chao1 estimator, and Recon v2.1 estimates of unobserved clonotypes. Generation probabilities for all TCRbeta clonotypes obtained by the gDNA method from a few donors were computed using OLGA. Here the immuneACCESS table is served through TCRdb, limited to in-frame sequences with V and J called. Missing clones are a known gap in these copies; in checked studies unresolved V genes cover under half, and the rest lacks a known reason. The D gene and trimming were derived from the DNA, and the V and J assignments and clone size from that table. This sample is represented by about 2.4 million clones; under 95% of them were singletons. Around 0.37% of the sample rests with the top ten.

Donors were healthy HIV-negative adults with no recently reported acute infections or vaccinations. Only Caucasian adults living in Nashville, Tennessee, USA were represented among the donors. CD4+ T cells were enriched by magnetic negative selection, after which naive cells were positively selected on CD45RA and the negative fraction was taken as the memory subset. Blood was obtained by leukapheresis, after which PBMCs were separated by Ficoll-Histopaque density gradient centrifugation and cryopreserved in liquid nitrogen vapor phase. Analytical flow cytometry was used to check the purity and quantity of every magnetically sorted T cell population. Genomic DNA was isolated from every sorted fraction and measured by UV absorbance on a Nanodrop 2000c. CDR1 and CDR2 (SNHLY, FYNNEI) derive from the germline V gene. The cysteine opens and the phenylalanine closes a CDR3 of 12 amino acids. The sequence is cut down to CDR3 DNA, 36 bases in frame from base 1. The junction shows trimming of 5 bases on V and 7 bases on J, plus 11 bases between the germline ends.

A remark on this clone: The antigen it binds to is not known. Within one base of it there is no much larger clone, and no base qualities were kept.

The specimen sequenced was naive CD4+ T cells from PBMCs. Explained via the paper, the cell subset or site label denotes: CD45RA+ positively selected. The sequence links TRBV2 to TRBJ1-2; D gene: possibly TRBD1, on 5 matching bases. The TCR originated in a man between 18 and 29 years old in good health. Some clones in this sample may be carry-over from other donors' samples. The CDR3 corresponds to CASSQRDSGYTF. The nucleotide sequence is given as TGTGCCAGCAGTCAAAGGGACTCTGGCTACACCTTC. Reference TRBV2 and TRBJ1-2 proteins supply the regions before and after the CDR3; the full variable domain is: EPEVTQTPSHQVTQMGQEVILRCVPISNHLYFYWYRQILGQKVEFLVSFYNNEISEKSEIFDDQFSVERPDGSNFTLKIRSTKLEDSAMYFCASSQRDSGYTFGSGTRLTVV.